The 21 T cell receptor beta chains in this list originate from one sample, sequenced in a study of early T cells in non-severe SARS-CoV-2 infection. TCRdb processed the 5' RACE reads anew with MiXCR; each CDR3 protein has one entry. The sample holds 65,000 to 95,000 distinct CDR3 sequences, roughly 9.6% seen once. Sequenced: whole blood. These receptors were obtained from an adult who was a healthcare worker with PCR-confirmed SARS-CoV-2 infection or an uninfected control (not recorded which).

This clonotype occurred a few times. CDR3 in DNA: TGCGCCAGCAGCCTGAAGCCTAACACTGAAGCTTTCTTT. This translates into CASSLKPNTEAFF. The chain links TRBV4-1 to TRBJ1-1; D is unresolved. Germline loops: CDR1 MGHRA, CDR2 YSYEKL. Trimming pared 4 bases from V and 2 bases from J, leaving 8 bases between. The CDR3 spans 13 residues.

The CDR3: CASRPDPYSSYNEQFF. The DNA for the CDR3 is TGTGCCAGCAGACCCGACCCGTACAGCTCCTACAATGAGCAGTTCTTC. This rearrangement joins TRBV27 to TRBJ2-1; D is unclear. This CDR3 region has 16 residues. Trimming cost V 6 bases and J 0 bases, with 15 bases left between them. Germline V CDR1 and CDR2: MNHEY, SMNVEV (reference sequence).

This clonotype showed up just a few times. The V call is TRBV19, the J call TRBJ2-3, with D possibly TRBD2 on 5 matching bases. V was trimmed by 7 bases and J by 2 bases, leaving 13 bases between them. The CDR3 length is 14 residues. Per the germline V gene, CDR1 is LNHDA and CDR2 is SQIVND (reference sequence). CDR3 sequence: CASNRRLITDTQYF. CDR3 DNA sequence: TGTGCCAGTAATAGGAGGCTAATCACAGATACGCAGTATTTT.

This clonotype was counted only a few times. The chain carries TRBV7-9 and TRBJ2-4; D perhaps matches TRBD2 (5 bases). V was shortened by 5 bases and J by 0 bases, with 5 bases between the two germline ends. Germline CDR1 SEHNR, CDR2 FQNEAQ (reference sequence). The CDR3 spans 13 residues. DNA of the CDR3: TGTGCCAGCAGCGCGGGAGCCAAAAACATTCAGTACTTC. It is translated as CASSAGAKNIQYF.

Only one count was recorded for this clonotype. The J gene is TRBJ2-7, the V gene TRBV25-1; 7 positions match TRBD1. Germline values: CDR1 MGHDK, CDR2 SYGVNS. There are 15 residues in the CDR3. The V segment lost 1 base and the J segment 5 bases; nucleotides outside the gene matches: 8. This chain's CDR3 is CASSESNQGVNEQYF. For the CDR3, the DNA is TGTGCCAGCAGTGAATCGAACCAGGGGGTCAACGAGCAGTACTTC.

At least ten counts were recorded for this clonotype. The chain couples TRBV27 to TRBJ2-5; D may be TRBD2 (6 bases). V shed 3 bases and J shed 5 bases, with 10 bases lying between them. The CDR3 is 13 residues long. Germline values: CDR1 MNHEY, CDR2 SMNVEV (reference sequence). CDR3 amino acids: CASSLTRRETQYF. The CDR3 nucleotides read TGTGCCAGCAGTTTGACTAGAAGGGAGACCCAGTACTTC.

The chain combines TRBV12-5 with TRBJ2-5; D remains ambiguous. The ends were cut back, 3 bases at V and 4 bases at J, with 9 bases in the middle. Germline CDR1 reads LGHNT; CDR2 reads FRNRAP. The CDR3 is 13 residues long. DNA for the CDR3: TGTGCTAGTGGTTTTGGCCAGAGAGAGACCCAGTACTTC. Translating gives CASGFGQRETQYF.

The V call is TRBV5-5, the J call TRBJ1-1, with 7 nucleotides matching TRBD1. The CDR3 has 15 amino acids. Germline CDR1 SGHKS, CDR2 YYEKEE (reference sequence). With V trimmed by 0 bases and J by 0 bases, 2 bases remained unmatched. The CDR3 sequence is CASSLDGTVNTEAFF. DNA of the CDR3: TGTGCCAGCAGCTTGGATGGGACAGTGAACACTGAAGCTTTCTTT.

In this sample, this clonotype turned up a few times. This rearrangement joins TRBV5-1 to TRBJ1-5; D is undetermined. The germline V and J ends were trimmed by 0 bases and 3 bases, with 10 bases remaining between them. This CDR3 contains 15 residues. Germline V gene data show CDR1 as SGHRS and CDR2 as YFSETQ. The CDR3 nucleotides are TGCGCCAGCAGCTTGGGATCGGGCCTCAATCAGCCCCAGCATTTT. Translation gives CASSLGSGLNQPQHF.

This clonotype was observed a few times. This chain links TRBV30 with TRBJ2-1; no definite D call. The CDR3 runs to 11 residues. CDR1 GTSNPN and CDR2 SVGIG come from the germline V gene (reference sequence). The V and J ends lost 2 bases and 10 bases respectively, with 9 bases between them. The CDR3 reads CAWSSPPEQFF. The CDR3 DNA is TGTGCCTGGAGTTCCCCCCCCGAGCAGTTCTTC.

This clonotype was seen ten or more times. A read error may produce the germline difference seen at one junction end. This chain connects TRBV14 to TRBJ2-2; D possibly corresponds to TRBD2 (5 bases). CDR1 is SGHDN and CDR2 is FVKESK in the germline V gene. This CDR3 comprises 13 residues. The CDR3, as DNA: TGTGCCAGCAGCCGGGCCAACACCGGGGAGCTTTTTTTT. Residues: CASSRANTGELFF.

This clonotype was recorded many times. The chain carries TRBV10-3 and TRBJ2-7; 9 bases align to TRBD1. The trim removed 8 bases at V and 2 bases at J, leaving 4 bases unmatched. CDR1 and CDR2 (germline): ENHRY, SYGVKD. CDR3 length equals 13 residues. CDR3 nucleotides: TGTGCCATCGGGGGGACAGGGCCCTACGAGCAGTACTTC. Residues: CAIGGTGPYEQYF.

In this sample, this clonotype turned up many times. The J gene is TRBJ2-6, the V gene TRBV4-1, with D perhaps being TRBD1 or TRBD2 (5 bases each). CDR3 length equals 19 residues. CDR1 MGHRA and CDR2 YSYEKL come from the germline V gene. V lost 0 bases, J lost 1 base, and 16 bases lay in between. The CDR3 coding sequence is TGCGCCAGCAGCCAAGATGGGGCGTGGAGGTCTTCTGGGGCCAACGTCCTGACTTTC. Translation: CASSQDGAWRSSGANVLTF.

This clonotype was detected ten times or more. CDR3 in amino acids: CATSDAGQGNYGYTF. CDR3 nucleotide sequence: TGTGCCACCAGTGATGCCGGACAGGGGAACTATGGCTACACCTTC. V and J are TRBV24-1 and TRBJ1-2; 9 positions agree with TRBD1. This CDR3 contains 15 residues. V was clipped by 3 bases and J by 2 bases; unmatched bases: 3. The V gene's germline CDR1 is KGHDR and CDR2 SFDVKD.

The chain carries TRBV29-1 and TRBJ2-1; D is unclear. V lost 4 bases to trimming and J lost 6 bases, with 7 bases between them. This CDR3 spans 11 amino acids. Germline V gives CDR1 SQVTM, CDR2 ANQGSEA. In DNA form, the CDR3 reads TGCAGCGTTGGAGATCTCAATGAGCAGTTCTTC. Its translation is CSVGDLNEQFF.

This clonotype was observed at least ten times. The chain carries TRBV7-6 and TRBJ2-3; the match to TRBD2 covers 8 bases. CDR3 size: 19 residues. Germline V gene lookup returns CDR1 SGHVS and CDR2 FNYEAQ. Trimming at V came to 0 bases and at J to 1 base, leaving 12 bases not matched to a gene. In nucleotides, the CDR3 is TGTGCCAGCAGCTTAGCGGCAATTGGCGGAGCGGGAGGCACAGATACGCAGTATTTT. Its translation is CASSLAAIGGAGGTDTQYF.

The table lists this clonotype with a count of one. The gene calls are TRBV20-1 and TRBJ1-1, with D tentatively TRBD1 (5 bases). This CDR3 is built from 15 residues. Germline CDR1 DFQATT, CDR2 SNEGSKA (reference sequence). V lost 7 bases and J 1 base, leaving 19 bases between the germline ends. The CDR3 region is CSVSAGPFGNTEAFF. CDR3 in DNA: TGCAGTGTGTCGGCAGGGCCTTTTGGGAACACTGAAGCTTTCTTT.

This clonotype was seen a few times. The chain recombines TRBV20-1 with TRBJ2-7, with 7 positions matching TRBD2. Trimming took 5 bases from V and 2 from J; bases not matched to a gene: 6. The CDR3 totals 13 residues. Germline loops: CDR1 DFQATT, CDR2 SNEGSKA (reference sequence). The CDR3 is CSAPSGLAYEQYF. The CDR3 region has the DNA TGCAGTGCTCCTTCCGGACTAGCCTACGAGCAGTACTTC.

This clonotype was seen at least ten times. The CDR3 DNA is TGTGCCTGGAGTGTACTGCGACTAGCGGGCGCTACTTTCTCCTACGAGCAGTACTTC. Its translation: CAWSVLRLAGATFSYEQYF. V is TRBV30 and J is TRBJ2-7; the match to TRBD2 covers 10 bases. After removal of 0 bases from V and 0 bases from J, the junction contained 14 bases not matched to a gene. In germline, CDR1 is GTSNPN, CDR2 SVGIG (reference sequence). This CDR3 contains 19 residues. Looking up the rest from reference TRBV30 and TRBJ2-7 gives the full variable domain: SQTIHQWPATLVQPVGSPLSLECTVEGTSNPNLYWYRQAAGRGLQLLFYSVGIGQISSEVPQNLSASRPQDRQFILSSKKLLLSDSGFYLCAWSVLRLAGATFSYEQYFGPGTRLTVT.

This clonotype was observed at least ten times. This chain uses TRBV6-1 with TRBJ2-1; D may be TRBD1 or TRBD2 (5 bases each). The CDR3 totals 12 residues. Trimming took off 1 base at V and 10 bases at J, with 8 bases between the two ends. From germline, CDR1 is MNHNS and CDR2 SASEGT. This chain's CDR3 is CASSEGGYEQFF. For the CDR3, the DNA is TGTGCCAGCAGTGAAGGGGGGTACGAGCAGTTCTTC.

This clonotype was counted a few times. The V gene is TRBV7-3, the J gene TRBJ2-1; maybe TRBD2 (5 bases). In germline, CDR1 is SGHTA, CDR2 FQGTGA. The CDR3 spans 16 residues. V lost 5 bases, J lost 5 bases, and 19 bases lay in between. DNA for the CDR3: TGTGCCAGCAGCCCGCGGACTTCGCCTTTTAACAATGAGCAGTTCTTC. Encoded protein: CASSPRTSPFNNEQFF.